Following are 21 T cell receptor beta chains from one sample sequenced in a study of T cell repertoires in cytomegalovirus infection. TCRdb reprocessed the reads with MiXCR, giving one entry per CDR3 protein. The sample holds about 230,000 distinct CDR3 sequences, roughly 22% seen once. Sample: CD8+ T cells from PBMCs. The receptors here all came from a human donor in good health (CMV status not recorded). Some clones in this sample may be carry-over from other donors' samples.

This clonotype was recorded a few times. The chain is built from TRBV20-1 and TRBJ2-7; perhaps TRBD2 as D (6 bases). The CDR3 length is 12 residues. With 2 bases removed from V and 4 bases from J, the gap between germline ends came to 9 bases. Germline lookup yields CDR1 DFQATT and CDR2 SNEGSKA (reference sequence). This CDR3 reads CSARPGGYEQYF. Here the CDR3 DNA reads TGCAGTGCTAGACCCGGAGGGTACGAGCAGTACTTC.

V is TRBV4-1 and J is TRBJ1-2; D is uncertain. V dropped 0 bases and J dropped 4 bases, with 12 bases sitting between them. The CDR3 runs to 15 residues. Germline CDR1 is MGHRA and CDR2 is YSYEKL. The CDR3 DNA is TGCGCCAGCAGCCAAGATAGTCGGGGTATCTATGGCTACACCTTC. Encoded protein: CASSQDSRGIYGYTF.

This clonotype showed up just a few times. The chain employs TRBV15 and TRBJ2-3; 7 nucleotides align to TRBD1. The CDR3 is 17 residues long. V gave up 0 bases and J gave up 2 bases; unmatched junction bases: 8. Germline V gene data show CDR1 as LNHNV and CDR2 as YYDKDF (reference sequence). CDR3 region: CATSRDLQGWDTDTQYF. In nucleotides, the CDR3 is TGTGCCACCAGCAGAGATTTACAGGGGTGGGACACAGATACGCAGTATTTT.

The chain combines TRBV7-9 with TRBJ2-7, with 9 nucleotides matching TRBD1. Germline values: CDR1 SEHNR, CDR2 FQNEAQ (reference sequence). This CDR3 contains 15 residues. V shed 5 bases, J shed 2 bases, and the junction held 7 bases outside the gene matches. CDR3: CASSIPQGAAYEQYF. For the CDR3, the DNA is TGTGCCAGCAGCATCCCACAGGGGGCCGCCTACGAGCAGTACTTC.

In its sample, this clonotype was seen many times. V gene TRBV28 combines with J gene TRBJ1-5; the D gene is possibly TRBD1 (5 bases). There are 14 residues in the CDR3. Trimming removed 5 bases at V and 4 bases at J, with 12 bases between. Germline V gene lookup returns CDR1 MDHEN and CDR2 SYDVKM. CDR3 region: CASSPGTVNQPQHF. The CDR3 coding sequence is TGTGCCAGCAGTCCCGGGACGGTTAATCAGCCCCAGCATTTT. The full variable domain, completed using reference TRBV28 and TRBJ1-5, is DVKVTQSSRYLVKRTGEKVFLECVQDMDHENMFWYRQDPGLGLRLIYFSYDVKMKEKGDIPEGYSVSREKKERFSLILESASTNQTSMYLCASSPGTVNQPQHFGDGTRLSIL.

There are a few counts of this clonotype. This chain uses TRBV6-4 with TRBJ1-6; D may be TRBD1 (6 bases). Trimming took 5 bases from V and 10 from J, leaving 12 bases between them. This CDR3 has 13 amino acids. Per germline, CDR1 MRHNA and CDR2 SNTAGT. This CDR3 is CASSPRTDSPLHF. The DNA of the CDR3 is TGTGCCAGCAGTCCCCGGACAGACTCACCCCTCCACTTT.

The V call is TRBV7-6, the J call TRBJ1-1; TRBD1 might be the D (6 bases). Germline-derived CDR1 and CDR2 are SGHVS and FNYEAQ. The V gene lost 3 bases and the J gene lost 0 bases, with 14 bases spanning the gap. This CDR3 is 16 amino acids long. Written as DNA, the CDR3 is TGTGCCAGCAGCTTCCGGGCAGGGGTCTTGAACACTGAAGCTTTCTTT. Translating it yields CASSFRAGVLNTEAFF.

In its sample, this clonotype was seen a few times. The chain recombines TRBV11-2 with TRBJ2-1; D gene uncertain. CDR1 is SGHAT and CDR2 is FQNNGV in the germline V gene. Between the trimmed V and J ends, which lost 4 bases and 5 bases, there was a span of 18 bases. The CDR3 sequence is 16 residues long. CDR3 DNA: TGTGCCAGCAGCTCACAACACCAAAGTCGGCACAATGAGCAGTTCTTC. It codes for CASSSQHQSRHNEQFF.

This clonotype was detected only a few times. The chain joins TRBV29-1 to TRBJ1-2; D is perhaps TRBD1 (6 bases). The CDR3 covers 13 residues. Per the germline V gene, CDR1 is SQVTM and CDR2 is ANQGSEA. Trimming removed 7 bases from V and 4 bases from J, with 16 bases in between. This CDR3 is CSADTDRSYGYTF. The CDR3 DNA follows: TGCAGCGCGGATACCGACAGGAGCTATGGCTACACCTTC. Together with reference TRBV29-1 and TRBJ1-2, the CDR3 gives the full variable domain: SAVISQKPSRDICQRGTSLTIQCQVDSQVTMMFWYRQQPGQSLTLIATANQGSEATYESGFVIDKFPISRPNLTFSTLTVSNMSPEDSSIYLCSADTDRSYGYTFGSGTRLTVV.

This clonotype occurred many times. This chain links TRBV7-6 with TRBJ1-2; TRBD1 matches 8 bases. J lost 4 bases, V lost 5 bases, and 12 bases had no gene match. Germline CDR1 and CDR2: SGHVS and FNYEAQ. This CDR3 has 16 amino acids. DNA of the CDR3: TGTGCCAGCAGCCCCAAAACTGGGACAGGCATCTATGGCTACACCTTC. Residues: CASSPKTGTGIYGYTF.

This chain joins TRBV12-3 or TRBV12-4 and TRBJ2-2, with D uncertain. This CDR3 comprises 14 residues. Trimming left V 1 base short and J 7 bases short, with 10 bases between. The CDR3 bases are TGTGCCAGCAGTTTAGGGCAGTCGGGCGGGGAGCTGTTTTTT. It yields the protein CASSLGQSGGELFF.

There are a few counts of this clonotype. V is TRBV28 and J is TRBJ2-7; D call uncertain. The CDR3 is 14 residues long. CDR1 MDHEN and CDR2 SYDVKM come from the germline V gene. V lost 3 bases to trimming and J lost 4 bases, with 13 bases between them. As DNA, the CDR3 is TGTGCCAGCAGTTTTAGTCCAGGCGGTTACGAGCAGTACTTC. This encodes CASSFSPGGYEQYF.

The chain links TRBV28 to TRBJ1-1; 9 nucleotides agree with TRBD1. The CDR3 is 17 amino acids. Germline loops: CDR1 MDHEN, CDR2 SYDVKM. Losses at the gene ends were 4 bases for V and 0 bases for J; bases not matched to a gene: 9. The CDR3 loop is CASSSQQGARMNTEAFF. The CDR3 region has the DNA TGTGCCAGCAGTTCCCAACAGGGGGCCCGGATGAACACTGAAGCTTTCTTT. The complete variable domain, with remaining parts taken from reference TRBV28 and TRBJ1-1, reads DVKVTQSSRYLVKRTGEKVFLECVQDMDHENMFWYRQDPGLGLRLIYFSYDVKMKEKGDIPEGYSVSREKKERFSLILESASTNQTSMYLCASSSQQGARMNTEAFFGQGTRLTVV.

This clonotype was found a few times. V is TRBV20-1 and J is TRBJ2-1; the match to TRBD2 covers 8 bases. V shed 5 bases and J 5 bases; nucleotides not matched to a gene: 2. Germline loops: CDR1 DFQATT, CDR2 SNEGSKA (reference sequence). There are 12 residues in the CDR3. As DNA, the CDR3 is TGCAGTGCTTGGACTAGCCACAATGAGCAGTTCTTC. It encodes CSAWTSHNEQFF.

This clonotype was detected a few times. The chain couples TRBV6-6 to TRBJ2-3, with 11 bases lining up with TRBD2. Germline V gives CDR1 MNHNY, CDR2 SVGAGI (reference sequence). V dropped 2 bases and J dropped 0; count of bases not matched to a gene: 1. The CDR3 length is 16 residues. In DNA form, the CDR3 reads TGTGCCAGCAGTTACCTAGCGGGGGGAAGCACAGATACGCAGTATTTT. Protein: CASSYLAGGSTDTQYF.

This clonotype has a count of ten or more. The chain links TRBV7-2 to TRBJ2-3; D call uncertain. CDR1 and CDR2 (germline): SGHTA, FQGNSA. Trimming shortened V by 5 bases and J by 2 bases, and 14 bases separated the two germline ends. This CDR3 is 15 amino acids long. This chain's CDR3 is CASSHNGPDTDTQYF. The CDR3 DNA reads as TGTGCCAGCAGCCATAACGGGCCTGACACAGATACGCAGTATTTT.

This clonotype showed up just a few times. The chain recombines TRBV7-3 with TRBJ2-1; D is perhaps TRBD2 (5 bases). With 4 bases removed from V and 8 bases from J, the gap between germline ends came to 12 bases. The CDR3 is 13 amino acids. Per the germline V gene, CDR1 is SGHTA and CDR2 is FQGTGA. The CDR3 spells CASSSLAGDEQFF. CDR3 in DNA: TGTGCCAGCAGCTCTCTAGCCGGCGATGAGCAGTTCTTC.

In this sample, this clonotype turned up a few times. V and J are TRBV7-9 and TRBJ2-7, with 13 bases that match TRBD2. The germline V gene has CDR1 SEHNR and CDR2 FQNEAQ (reference sequence). The CDR3 is made up of 18 amino acids. Trimming cost V 5 bases and J 3 bases; bases outside gene matches: 13. The CDR3 protein is CASSLRTSGGLDIYEQYF. CDR3 coding DNA: TGTGCCAGCAGCCTTCGGACTAGCGGGGGTCTAGACATCTACGAGCAGTACTTC. Drawing the rest from reference TRBV7-9 and TRBJ2-7, the complete variable domain is DTGVSQNPRHKITKRGQNVTFRCDPISEHNRLYWYRQTLGQGPEFLTYFQNEAQLEKSRLLSDRFSAERPKGSFSTLEIQRTEQGDSAMYLCASSLRTSGGLDIYEQYFGPGTRLTVT.

There are a few counts of this clonotype. The rearrangement uses TRBV19 and TRBJ1-5; a weak D match, TRBD1 (5 bases). The CDR3 has 15 residues. With 7 bases removed from V and 4 bases from J, the gap between germline ends came to 17 bases. From germline, CDR1 is LNHDA and CDR2 SQIVND (reference sequence). The CDR3 sequence: CASNPGTRGNQPQHF. CDR3 nucleotides: TGTGCCAGTAATCCCGGGACCCGGGGGAATCAGCCCCAGCATTTT.

V usage is TRBV15 and J usage is TRBJ2-3; D remains unclear. V lost 5 bases, J lost 3 bases, and 12 bases lay in between. Germline assignment: CDR1 LNHNV and CDR2 YYDKDF (reference sequence). The CDR3 sequence is 14 residues long. The CDR3: CATSQEAETDTQYF. The CDR3 DNA reads TGTGCCACCAGCCAAGAGGCAGAGACAGATACGCAGTATTTT.

The chain couples TRBV6-5 to TRBJ2-3, with 12 bases fitting TRBD2. Looked up from germline, CDR1 is MNHEY and CDR2 is SVGAGI. The trim removed 0 bases at V and 8 bases at J, leaving 6 bases unmatched. CDR3 length: 16 residues. CDR3 nucleotide sequence: TGTGCCAGCAGTTACTCATCTAGCGGGGGGGCCGGTACGCAGTATTTT. It yields the protein CASSYSSSGGAGTQYF.